This TCR beta chain was sequenced in a study of cytomegalovirus exposure and HLA in healthy donors. General study results and limits: In a later analysis, V- and J-gene trimming of beta chains associated with a DCLRE1C missense variant, replicated independently.

The V end was cut by 3 bases, the J end by 10 bases, with 7 bases between. The CDR3 length is 11 residues. Germline V CDR1 and CDR2: SGHVS, FNYEAQ. The PCR made use of 60 Vbeta and 13 Jbeta primers. Original processing methods: Approximately 78 million unique TCR beta chains, approximately 11 million of them shared, were counted by a later analysis. Sequencing used immunoSEQ multiplex PCR; TCRdb keeps in-frame clones, though not all of them. For V, J and clone size, that table is used; D and trimming come from the DNA. The data hold 120,000 to 150,000 clones, with about three quarters observed a single time. This clone is a singleton in its sample. Its antigen is not identified.

The V call is TRBV7-6, the J call TRBJ2-1; no firm D call. This TCR was sampled from a male donor in good health and CMV-seropositive. Material for sequencing was PBMCs. The CDR3 spells CASSLIHEQFF. The DNA for the CDR3 is TGTGCCAGCAGCTTGATACACGAGCAGTTCTTC.